This entry lists 17 T cell receptor beta chains sequenced from one sample in a study of T cell changes during pregnancy in multiple sclerosis. Sequenced by immunoSEQ multiplex PCR; TCRdb stores in-frame clones only, minus some. The top ten hold under 3% of the sample, which has about 59,000 clones, roughly 94% seen once. Sequencing used CD8+ T cells from peripheral blood mononuclear cells, obtained after pregnancy. The receptors originated from a female donor with multiple sclerosis, enrolled in a pregnancy study.

The chain uses TRBV7-6 and TRBJ2-3; 11 bases match TRBD2. This CDR3 spans 16 amino acids. V lost 4 bases to trimming and J lost 2 bases; unmatched junction nucleotides: 5. Germline V gene sequence: CDR1 SGHVS, CDR2 FNYEAQ. The CDR3 sequence: CASSSLAGGITDTQYF. CDR3 DNA: TGTGCCAGCAGCTCTTTAGCGGGAGGGATCACAGATACGCAGTATTTT.

The rearrangement joins TRBV27 to TRBJ1-1; no clear D gene. CDR3 length equals 13 residues. Germline-derived CDR1 and CDR2 are MNHEY and SMNVEV (reference sequence). Trimming took 4 bases from V and 4 from J, leaving 10 bases between them. In DNA, the CDR3 is TGTGCCAGCAGTTCCCATGACATCACTGAAGCTTTCTTT. It specifies CASSSHDITEAFF.

This CDR3 reads CASSGSGNEYNEQFF. CDR3 in DNA: TGTGCCAGCAGCGGTAGCGGGAACGAGTACAATGAGCAGTTCTTC. This chain joins TRBV9 and TRBJ2-1; 8 bases match TRBD2. This CDR3 is built from 15 residues. Per the germline V gene, CDR1 is SGDLS and CDR2 is YYNGEE. V was pared by 3 bases and J by 4 bases, with 6 bases of the junction left unmatched.

The genes are TRBV4-1 and TRBJ2-2, with no clear D. V lost 3 bases to trimming and J lost 4 bases, with 9 bases between them. The germline CDR1 and CDR2 sequences are MGHRA and YSYEKL. This CDR3 has 14 amino acids. CDR3 bases: TGCGCCAGCAGCCAGGCCCCACGCACCGGGGAGCTGTTTTTT. It encodes CASSQAPRTGELFF.

V gene TRBV27 combines with J gene TRBJ2-1; D gene uncertain. The CDR3 runs to 18 residues. Between the trimmed V and J ends, which lost 5 bases and 0 bases, there was a span of 20 bases. The germline CDR1 and CDR2 sequences are MNHEY and SMNVEV (reference sequence). CDR3 protein: CASSQPSPLSGSYNEQFF. CDR3 nucleotides: TGTGCCAGCAGTCAACCCTCCCCCCTATCGGGCTCCTACAATGAGCAGTTCTTC.

The V and J genes are TRBV5-6 and TRBJ2-1; 7 bases map to TRBD2. Germline V gives CDR1 SGHDT, CDR2 YYEEEE. V trimming: 2 bases; J trimming: 0 bases; junction bases outside the gene matches: 8. CDR3 size: 17 residues. CDR3 bases: TGTGCCAGCAGCTTAACCGGGACTATTAGCTCCTACAATGAGCAGTTCTTC. This encodes CASSLTGTISSYNEQFF.

The chain combines TRBV19 with TRBJ2-7, with 8 bases matching TRBD1. V shed 5 bases, J shed 0 bases, and the junction held 6 bases outside the gene matches. Germline lookup yields CDR1 LNHDA and CDR2 SQIVND (reference sequence). This CDR3 spans 15 amino acids. The CDR3 protein is CASSPRDRISYEQYF. CDR3 coding DNA: TGTGCCAGTAGTCCCCGGGACAGGATCTCCTACGAGCAGTACTTC.

The V call is TRBV7-3, the J call TRBJ2-1; a possible D gene is TRBD2 (7 bases). V shed 3 bases and J shed 5 bases, with 17 bases lying between them. The CDR3 contains 16 residues. The germline V gene encodes CDR1 SGHTA and CDR2 FQGTGA. This CDR3 reads CASSFRGGPPNNEQFF. For the CDR3, the DNA is TGTGCCAGCAGCTTTAGGGGGGGGCCCCCGAACAATGAGCAGTTCTTC.

The sample holds one count of this clone. The chain has TRBV5-4 and TRBJ2-3; D is possibly TRBD2 (6 bases). CDR1 is SGHNT and CDR2 is YYREEE in the germline V gene (reference sequence). The CDR3 is 13 amino acids. Trimming took 5 bases from V and 0 from J, leaving 7 bases between them. This CDR3 reads CASSGTSTDTQYF. The CDR3 bases are TGTGCCAGCAGTGGGACTAGCACAGATACGCAGTATTTT.

In this sample, this clone turned up once. The chain links TRBV5-6 to TRBJ2-3; no clear D gene. Germline values: CDR1 SGHDT, CDR2 YYEEEE. Trimming took 1 base from V and 1 from J, leaving 13 bases between them. The CDR3 extends over 16 amino acids. The DNA for the CDR3 is TGTGCCAGCAGCTTGTTGTCCGAGTCTGGCACAGATACGCAGTATTTT. Residues: CASSLLSESGTDTQYF.

The V gene is TRBV5-1, the J gene TRBJ1-1, with a tentative D call TRBD1 (6 bases). CDR3 length: 14 residues. Germline assignment: CDR1 SGHRS and CDR2 YFSETQ. V was trimmed by 3 bases and J by 4 bases, leaving 13 bases between them. The CDR3, as DNA: TGCGCCAGCAGCTACACAGGGTCGGGCACTGAAGCTTTCTTT. Translated: CASSYTGSGTEAFF.

A word on this clone: The junction departs from the called germline gene at one end, perhaps through a read error. This rearrangement joins TRBV27 to TRBJ2-1, with 8 bases matching TRBD1. The CDR3 length is 16 residues. The germline V gene encodes CDR1 MNHEY and CDR2 SMNVEV (reference sequence). For the CDR3, the DNA is TGTGCCAGCAGTCTATCGCAGGGGGCGCCCTACAATGAGCAGTTCTTC. This translates into CASSLSQGAPYNEQFF.

This clone showed up just once. The rearrangement uses TRBV7-6 and TRBJ2-2; D not resolved. The CDR3 consists of 13 residues. V was shortened by 1 base and J by 4 bases, with 4 bases between the two germline ends. The germline V gene has CDR1 SGHVS and CDR2 FNYEAQ. The CDR3 DNA is TGTGCCAGCAGCTTAGGAGCCACCGGGGAGCTGTTTTTT. Its translation: CASSLGATGELFF.

The genes are TRBV4-1 and TRBJ1-1; D might be TRBD1 (5 bases). V was clipped by 0 bases and J by 4 bases, with 12 bases between them. The length of the CDR3 is 15 residues. Germline CDR1 MGHRA, CDR2 YSYEKL. The DNA for the CDR3 is TGCGCCAGCAGCCAAGACTCCGGGGGTAGCACTGAAGCTTTCTTT. This translates into CASSQDSGGSTEAFF.

The chain joins TRBV6-6 to TRBJ1-2; 7 bases align to TRBD1. V gave up 0 bases and J gave up 6 bases; unmatched junction bases: 7. The CDR3 spans 15 residues. Germline values: CDR1 MNHNY, CDR2 SVGAGI (reference sequence). The CDR3 here is CASSYSMTGSHGYTF. The CDR3 DNA is TGTGCCAGCAGTTACTCGATGACAGGGTCTCATGGCTACACCTTC.

This sequence joins TRBV28 and TRBJ2-2, with TRBD2 identical over 8 bases. The CDR3 length is 16 residues. CDR1 MDHEN and CDR2 SYDVKM come from the germline V gene. J lost 4 bases, V lost 5 bases, and 9 bases had no gene match. Written as DNA, the CDR3 is TGTGCCAGCAGTACTAGAGCGGGAGAGGCCACCGGGGAGCTGTTTTTT. Its protein is CASSTRAGEATGELFF. The variable domain in full, with the rest retrieved from reference TRBV28 and TRBJ2-2, is DVKVTQSSRYLVKRTGEKVFLECVQDMDHENMFWYRQDPGLGLRLIYFSYDVKMKEKGDIPEGYSVSREKKERFSLILESASTNQTSMYLCASSTRAGEATGELFFGEGSRLTVL.

J is TRBJ1-5 and V is TRBV27; a possible D gene is TRBD1 (6 bases). Trimming took 4 bases from V and 2 from J, leaving 12 bases between them. This CDR3 is built from 15 residues. Germline-derived CDR1 and CDR2 are MNHEY and SMNVEV (reference sequence). The CDR3 nucleotides read TGTGCCAGCAGTTGGGGGCGGGTCGGCAATCAGCCCCAGCATTTT. It yields the protein CASSWGRVGNQPQHF.